This record concerns one TCR beta chain sequence. Its antigen is currently unknown. The data were taken from a study of OX40 agonist ivuxolimab in advanced cancers. Overall study findings and caveats: At 0.1-3.0 mg/kg, partial responders had clonal expansion among the lowest observed.

Germline V gene lookup returns CDR1 KGHSH and CDR2 LQKENI. Between the trimmed V and J ends, which lost 3 bases and 0 bases, there was a span of 11 bases. The CDR3 sequence is 15 residues long. TCRdb's copy holds only in-frame clones and misses some; the assay was immunoSEQ multiplex PCR. Of tens of thousands of clones listed, under 90% were seen once; the top ten hold over 1.5%. V gene TRBV18 combines with J gene TRBJ1-1; D ambiguous. This receptor was taken from an adult with an advanced solid tumor such as melanoma, head and neck, liver or kidney cancer. The sequencing used CD4+ or CD8+ T cells sorted from blood, collected in a trial of the OX40 agonist ivuxolimab. CDR3 sequence reads: CASSPASTMNTEAFF. The CDR3 DNA reads as TGTGCCAGCTCACCCGCGTCTACTATGAACACTGAAGCTTTCTTT.